This TCR beta chain came from a study of shared clonotypes between healthy human individuals. The material for each subset, its genomic DNA, was split evenly across several immunoSEQ plates. TCRdb's table, derived via immunoSEQ multiplex PCR, lists solely in-frame clones and lacks some. The sample records hundreds of thousands of clones, 74% being singletons. Germline V gene sequence: CDR1 ENHRY, CDR2 SYGVKD. V dropped 5 bases and J dropped 7; count of bases not matched to a gene: 7. This CDR3 contains 13 residues. Details on this clone: Antigen specificity is unknown.

General study points: Non-shared clonotypes had lower generation probabilities than those shared by all four donors.

The clonotype was recovered from a woman aged 25 to 39 in good health. This chain uses TRBV10-3 with TRBJ1-1, with 7 bases that match TRBD1. The sample comprised memory CD4+ T cells sorted from blood. As for subset: CD45RA-negative fraction. The CDR3 region has the DNA TGTGCCATCAGTCAACCAGGGGGAAGTGAAGCTTTCTTT. Protein sequence: CAISQPGGSEAFF.